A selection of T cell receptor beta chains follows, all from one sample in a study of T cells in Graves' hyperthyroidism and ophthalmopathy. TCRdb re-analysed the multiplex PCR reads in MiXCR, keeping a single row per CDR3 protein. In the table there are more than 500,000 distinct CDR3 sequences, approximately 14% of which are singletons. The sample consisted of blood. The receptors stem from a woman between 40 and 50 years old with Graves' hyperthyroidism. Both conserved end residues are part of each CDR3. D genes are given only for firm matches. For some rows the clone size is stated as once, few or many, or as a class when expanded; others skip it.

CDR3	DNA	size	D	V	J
CASSLVAGTEAFF	TGCGCCAGCAGCTTGGTGGCCGGGACTGAAGCTTTCTTT	many	NA	TRBV5-1	TRBJ1-1
CASRLPLVGYGYTF	TGTGCCAGCAGACTTCCCCTGGTAGGCTATGGCTACACCTTC	few	NA	TRBV2	TRBJ1-2
CAWTTGPLQYF	TGTGCCTGGACGACAGGGCCCCTACAGTACTTC	many	TRBD1	TRBV30	TRBJ2-5
CSAPDAREGQGEQFF	TGCAGTGCCCCAGATGCGCGGGAGGGCCAGGGTGAGCAGTTCTTC	few	TRBD2	TRBV20-1	TRBJ2-1
CASSYDRAVNSNQPQHF	TGTGCCAGCAGTTACGACAGGGCAGTCAATAGCAATCAGCCCCAGCATTTT	many	TRBD1	TRBV6-5	TRBJ1-5
CASSMREPLSEQYF	TGTGCCAGCAGTATGCGGGAACCTCTCTCCGAGCAGTACTTC	few	NA	TRBV27	TRBJ2-7
CASSSRQGVGYGYTF	TGTGCCAGCAGCTCCCGACAGGGGGTAGGATATGGCTACACCTTC	many	TRBD1	TRBV11-2	TRBJ1-2
CASSIRATNEKLFF	TGTGCCAGTAGTATCCGGGCAACTAATGAAAAACTGTTTTTT	NA	NA	TRBV19	TRBJ1-4
CSARTGDEQYF	TGCAGTGCTCGCACAGGGGACGAGCAGTACTTC	many	TRBD1	TRBV20-1	TRBJ2-7
CASPQPMNTEAFF	TGTGCCAGCCCCCAGCCGATGAACACTGAAGCTTTCTTT	NA	NA	TRBV6-1	TRBJ1-1
CSARNLRSGSPEGEQYF	TGCAGTGCTAGAAACCTAAGGAGCGGGAGCCCCGAGGGGGAGCAGTACTTC	few	TRBD2	TRBV20-1	TRBJ2-7
CASSVSIGGEGTGELFF	TGTGCCAGCAGCGTATCGATAGGGGGAGAGGGAACCGGGGAGCTGTTTTTT	few	NA	TRBV9	TRBJ2-2
CASRPSDRDNYGYTF	TGTGCCAGTAGACCAAGTGACCGGGACAACTATGGCTACACCTTC	NA	NA	TRBV19	TRBJ1-2